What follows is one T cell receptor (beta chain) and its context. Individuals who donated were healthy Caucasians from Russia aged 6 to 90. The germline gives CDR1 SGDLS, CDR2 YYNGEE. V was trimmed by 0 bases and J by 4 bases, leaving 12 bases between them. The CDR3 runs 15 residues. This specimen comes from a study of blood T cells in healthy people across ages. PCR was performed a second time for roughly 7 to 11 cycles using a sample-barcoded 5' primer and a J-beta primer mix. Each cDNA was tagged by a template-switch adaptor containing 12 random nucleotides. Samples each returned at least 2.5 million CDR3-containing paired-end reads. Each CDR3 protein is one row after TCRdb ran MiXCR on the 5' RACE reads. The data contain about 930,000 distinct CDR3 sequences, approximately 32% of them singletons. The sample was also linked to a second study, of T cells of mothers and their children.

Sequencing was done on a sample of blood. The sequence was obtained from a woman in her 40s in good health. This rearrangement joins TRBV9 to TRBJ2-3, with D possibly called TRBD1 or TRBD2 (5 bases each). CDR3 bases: TGTGCCAGCAGCGTAGGGGGGTTCACAGCAGATACGCAGTATTTT. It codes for CASSVGGFTADTQYF.